Listed below are T cell receptor beta chains from one sample, sequenced in a study of blood T cell repertoires in COVID-19. Generated by immunoSEQ multiplex PCR, the TCRdb table keeps only in-frame clones and is missing some. The sample lists more than 150,000 clones; about 88% were seen once. The material sequenced was peripheral blood. These receptors were collected from a man aged 25 to 40 with active or convalescent COVID-19. Each CDR3 is given with its conserved first and last residue.

TRBJ2-4,TRBV2,CASSRDRGAKNIQYF
TRBJ2-7,TRBV6-5,CASSYYGTSDSYEQYF
TRBJ2-3,TRBV21-1,CASSRKQKLSTDTQYF
TRBJ1-1,TRBV5-4,CASSPSLSGTANTEAFF
TRBJ1-2,TRBV9,CASSVGSGEGYTF
TRBJ2-5,TRBV7-6,CASSLDYGGTYQETQYF
TRBJ1-1,TRBV6-6,CASSPLGLSQNTEAFF
TRBJ1-4,TRBV6-5,CATTQFQGAGEKLFF
TRBJ2-1,TRBV30,CAWSVASGEQFF
TRBJ2-4,TRBV19,CASSLGTGTNIQYF
TRBJ1-1,TRBV21-1,CASSKWGKNTEAFF
TRBJ2-1,TRBV18,CASSPGRDNEQFF
TRBJ1-2,TRBV6-5,CASSYSWRGEGYTF
TRBJ2-2,TRBV9,CASSVVSTGELFF
TRBJ1-1,TRBV27,CASSSLGVMNTEAFF
TRBJ1-1,TRBV29-1,CSVVTGVTEAFF